This entry features one T cell receptor beta chain sequence. Antigen: not known. This sample was included in a study of blood T cells in healthy people across ages. It was with a sample-barcoded 5' primer and a J-beta primer mix that a second PCR of roughly 7 to 12 cycles was run. A tag from a template-switch adaptor with 12 random nucleotides marked each cDNA molecule. TCRdb analysed the 5' RACE reads with MiXCR anew, one entry per CDR3 protein. Of more than 800,000 distinct CDR3 sequences in the sample, around 45% were seen once. General observations from the study: It was not known whether donors were CMV positive (a possible confounder of expanded clonotype changes).

Germline values: CDR1 SGDLS, CDR2 YYNGEE. V was cut by 1 base and J by 0 bases, with 8 bases left in between. The CDR3 has 14 amino acids. The sequenced material came from blood. The chain uses TRBV9 and TRBJ2-7; the D gene is possibly TRBD2 (6 bases). The clonotype originates from an older woman in good health. CDR3 loop: CASSVYGSSYEQYF. The CDR3, as DNA: TGTGCCAGCAGCGTATACGGGAGCTCCTACGAGCAGTACTTC. Looking up the rest from reference TRBV9 and TRBJ2-7 gives the full variable domain: DSGVTQTPKHLITATGQRVTLRCSPRSGDLSVYWYQQSLDQGLQFLIQYYNGEERAKGNILERFSAQQFPDLHSELNLSSLELGDSALYFCASSVYGSSYEQYFGPGTRLTVT.